This TCR beta chain was recorded in a study of T cell repertoires in cytomegalovirus infection. Study findings and constraints: The study found HLA-C-restricted CMV-specific TCR beta clonotypes dominating the ex vivo response.

Concerning this clonotype: Antigen unknown.

Germline CDR1 reads SEHNR; CDR2 reads FQNEAQ (reference sequence). J gave up 6 bases and V 4 bases, and 4 bases lay outside the gene matches. The CDR3 covers 14 residues. One entry per CDR3 protein, called by TCRdb with MiXCR from the reads. This table holds hundreds of thousands of distinct CDR3 sequences, 25% to 35% found once. The chain joins TRBV7-9 to TRBJ2-2, with 8 nucleotides matching TRBD2. The input for sequencing was cultured PBMCs, taken from culture after CMV antigen stimulation. The sequence came from a human donor in good health (CMV status not recorded). Some clones in this sample may be carry-over from other donors' samples. CDR3: CASSSLAGSGELFF. The CDR3 region has the DNA TGTGCCAGCAGCTCCTTAGCGGGGTCCGGGGAGCTGTTTTTT.